The TCR beta chain under discussion was sequenced for a study of T cell changes during pregnancy in multiple sclerosis. Using immunoSEQ multiplex PCR, the repertoire was profiled, and TCRdb retains in-frame clones only, with some absent. This repertoire shows 26,000 or so clones, 88% found once; its top ten account for 8.3%. Germline values: CDR1 KGHSH, CDR2 LQKENI. This CDR3 is built from 14 residues. With 6 bases removed from V and 4 bases from J, the gap between germline ends came to 15 bases. This TCR was recovered from a female donor with multiple sclerosis, enrolled in a pregnancy study. The V gene is TRBV18, the J gene TRBJ1-2; no definite D call. This material consisted of CD8+ T cells from peripheral blood mononuclear cells, taken in the second trimester of pregnancy. The CDR3 coding sequence is TGTGCCAGCTCCCGGGAGGCCCGGGGCTATGGCTACACCTTC. Protein sequence: CASSREARGYGYTF.